The sequence of this T cell receptor beta chain was determined in a study of regulatory T cells in long-lasting Graves disease (dated by TCRdb to the early 2020s). With regard to the full study: Persistent Graves' disease was defined as antithyroid drug treatment for over 5 years with persistently positive TSH receptor autoantibodies. On average, persistent Graves' disease patients in the clinical cohort had been on antithyroid drugs for about 10.3 years. The study was conducted in China and was registered as a clinical trial. A total of roughly 33 samples underwent TCR sequencing: about 13 from persistent and 20 from newly diagnosed Graves' disease patients. Patients with persistent Graves' disease were compared with patients with newly diagnosed Graves' disease using TCR sequencing and RNA sequencing of peripheral blood. The paper's findings and limits, for the study overall: Persistent Graves' disease patients showed lower TCR Shannon entropy and fewer highly expanded clones than newly diagnosed patients, suggesting clonal expansion. Sequencing and analysis were restricted to the TCR beta chain. The authors noted that the small sample size was a limitation that may lower accuracy. More public clonotypes were shared among persistent patients (fewer than 3,000) than among newly diagnosed patients (approximately 930). TRBV28, TRBJ1-2 and TRBJ2-5 were preferentially used in persistent disease, while TRBV20-1 and TRBJ2-1 were favored in newly diagnosed disease. The study examined only peripheral blood because the primary lesion, thyroid tissue, could not be accessed.

Spanning cysteine to phenylalanine, the CDR3 consists of 12 amino acids. Of the read, only the CDR3 DNA is kept; its 36 bases are in frame from base 1. Relative to germline, V is 6 bases shorter and J is 5 bases shorter, with 10 bases between their ends. CDR1 and CDR2 (MNHNS, SASEGT) derive from the germline V gene. This clonotype showed up many times. Its antigen is unknown. No qualities accompany the bases; no much larger clone lies one base away. In the paper's terms, the time point label means: persistent/refractory GD, antithyroid drugs over 5 years with positive TRAb. RNA was extracted from PBMCs in TRIzol for both TCR sequencing and RNA sequencing. The diagnosis of Graves' disease followed American Thyroid Association guidelines. Patients for the study were recruited at an endocrinology department in Xi'an, China. Each patient gave around 9 milliliters of peripheral blood, collected in an EDTA anticoagulant tube. Ficoll Paque Plus density gradient separation was used to isolate PBMCs, and no further T cell sorting was performed. RNA quality was checked with an Agilent 2100 Bioanalyzer and agarose gel, and concentration with a NanoDrop 2000.

Libraries came from multiplex PCR. Sequencing relied on an Illumina HiSeq 4000. TCR beta libraries were built with iRepertoire HTBI primers and Arm-PCR amplification of CDR3 regions. Gel purification was performed on PCR products prior to sequencing. The study's own analysis went as follows. Across samples, 62 TRBV and 15 or so TRBJ segments were identified and used for gene usage analysis of CDR3 amino acid clonotypes. COPE and FqMerger were used to merge filtered high-quality paired reads into contigs. Contigs were aligned with BLAST to IMGT TRBV, TRBD and TRBJ reference genes, and CDR3 was defined per IMGT. Any clonotype with a frequency above 0.1% was counted as a highly expanded clone. Shannon entropy served as the measure of repertoire diversity, while the Gini coefficient captured V-J evenness. Clonotypes shared by more than one individual were considered public. TCRdb reworked the public reads: Q25 trimming with fastp, MiXCR clone assembly, productive beta chains retained. Identical CDR3 protein sequences are pooled into one entry, listed with their most common genes and DNA. TCRdb, not the authors, supplied the V and J calls. This sample lists fewer than 600,000 distinct CDR3 sequences; about 22% were detected once. The ten largest clones add up to about an eighth of the sample.

The sample consisted of peripheral blood mononuclear cells (PBMCs), taken when the disease was refractory, from a patient treated with antithyroid drugs. This chain is built from TRBV6-1 and TRBJ2-5; TRBD1 is possibly the D segment (6 matching bases). This receptor was identified in a female donor with Graves disease. The bases read TGTGCCAGCAGCCGGGACATGGAGACCCAGTACTTC. Its protein product is CASSRDMETQYF.